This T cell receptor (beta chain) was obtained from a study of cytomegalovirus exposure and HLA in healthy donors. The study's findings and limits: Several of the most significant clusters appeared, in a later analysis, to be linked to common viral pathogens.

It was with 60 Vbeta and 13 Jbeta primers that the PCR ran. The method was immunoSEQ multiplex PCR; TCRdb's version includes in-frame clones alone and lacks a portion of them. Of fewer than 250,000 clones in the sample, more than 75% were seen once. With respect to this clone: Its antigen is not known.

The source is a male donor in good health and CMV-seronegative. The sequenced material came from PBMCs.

Here the CDR3 DNA reads TGTGCCTGGAGTAACACCCAGGGGTCTGGCTACACCTTC. Translated, it gives CAWSNTQGSGYTF. The genes are TRBV30 and TRBJ1-2, with D possibly being TRBD1 (6 bases). The ends were cut back, 2 bases at V and 7 bases at J, with 14 bases in the middle. The CDR3 covers 13 residues. Germline values: CDR1 GTSNPN, CDR2 SVGIG (reference sequence).